The clone carrying this T cell receptor beta chain showed up many times. Noted time point: sample taken at primary tumor resection. TCRdb processed the 5' RACE reads anew with MiXCR; each CDR3 protein has one entry. Seen here are about 7,900 distinct CDR3 sequences, approximately 4.5% observed once, and the top ten hold approximately 31%. These data originate in a study of spatial heterogeneity in lung cancer. Across the whole study: Sequence detection consistently recorded a greater number of beta-chain than alpha-chain sequences.

There are 16 residues in the CDR3. The germline V gene has CDR1 SEHNR and CDR2 FQNEAQ (reference sequence). V was pared by 5 bases and J by 0 bases, with 17 bases between. The genes are TRBV7-9 and TRBJ2-7; the D gene could be TRBD1 or TRBD2 (5 bases each). This TCR was recovered from a male donor with early-stage non-small cell lung cancer. The sequences come from PBMCs, collected at surgery. The CDR3 protein is CASSPPGQGFSYEQYF. The CDR3 DNA reads as TGTGCCAGCAGCCCCCCGGGGCAGGGCTTCTCCTACGAGCAGTACTTC.